The present T cell receptor beta chain was sequenced within a study of blood T cell repertoires in COVID-19. Study details: Acute-phase and convalescent COVID-19 samples originated in the United States, Italy and Spain. The cDNA or gDNA used as material had been derived from T cells, B-cell-depleted T cells, or PBMCs.

To note about this clone: At one of its ends the junction is not consistent with the germline gene, which may arise from a read error.

Original handling: Researchers report that nucleated cell counts were estimated from reference gene primer amplification. The repertoire was sequenced with immunoSEQ multiplex PCR; TCRdb's copy has only in-frame clones and lacks some. V and J calls and clone size are copied from that table; D and trimming were computed from the DNA. The table lists about 99,000 clones, 87% of them singletons, with approximately 3.1% in the top ten. The CDR3 extends over 12 amino acids. CDR1 and CDR2 from the germline V gene are MNHEY and SVGEGT. The sequence was collected from a man between 45 and 60 years old in a cohort sampled during active COVID-19. The V and J genes are TRBV6-2 or TRBV6-3 and TRBJ1-1; 8 nucleotides line up with TRBD1. Specimen: peripheral blood. The DNA of the CDR3 is TGTGCCAGCAGTTACCCGGATAGACAGGGGAGCTTT. Translating gives CASSYPDRQGSF.